The 16 T cell receptor beta chains below come from one sample, sequenced in a study of T cells expressing NK-cell markers. Each CDR3 protein gets one entry in TCRdb, which reprocessed the 5' RACE reads and gives no DNA. Here the sample table reports approximately 460,000 distinct CDR3 sequences. The sample taken for sequencing was blood T cells: a sorted CD56 or NKG2C T cell subset, CD4+ or CD8+ T cells, or bulk PBMC T cells (not recorded which). These receptor sequences come from a woman between 18 and 75 years old in good health.

The V call is TRBV4-3, the J call TRBJ1-1; TCRdb picks TRBD1, but there is no DNA to check that call. Germline assignment: CDR1 LGHNA and CDR2 YSLEER. This CDR3 region has 15 residues. The CDR3: CASSRGTLTNTEAFF.

The rearrangement links TRBV9 to TRBJ2-7; TCRdb indicates TRBD2, and absent DNA this call remains unverified. CDR1 and CDR2 from the germline V gene are SGDLS and YYNGEE. This CDR3 comprises 15 residues. The CDR3 sequence is CASSAREGGTYEQYF.

The genes are TRBV5-1 and TRBJ2-1; TCRdb reports TRBD2, a call that lacks DNA to check it against. The CDR3 consists of 17 residues. Per the germline V gene, CDR1 is SGHRS and CDR2 is YFSETQ. CDR3 sequence: CASSLGGLAGTYNEQFF.

V gene TRBV12-3 or TRBV12-4 combines with J gene TRBJ1-1; TCRdb outputs TRBD1, but without DNA this stays unchecked. The CDR3 consists of 18 residues. The CDR3 loop reads CASRSDSWTSRMNTEAFF.

V gene TRBV28 combines with J gene TRBJ2-3; TCRdb's D call of TRBD2 is untestable without DNA. The CDR3 consists of 13 residues. The germline V gene encodes CDR1 MDHEN and CDR2 SYDVKM. The CDR3 region is CASSYREADTQYF.

This sequence joins TRBV20-1 and TRBJ2-5; TCRdb returns TRBD2, unconfirmable since there is no DNA. This CDR3 region has 14 residues. The germline V gene has CDR1 DFQATT and CDR2 SNEGSKA (reference sequence). CDR3 in amino acids: CSASWGGPAETQYF.

The chain uses TRBV13 and TRBJ2-4; TCRdb designates TRBD1, a call that cannot be tested without DNA. CDR1 and CDR2 (germline): PRHDT, FYEKMQ (reference sequence). The CDR3 extends over 15 amino acids. The CDR3 sequence: CASSPPAPSEDIQYF.

V usage is TRBV7-9 and J usage is TRBJ2-1; there is no DNA to check the TCRdb D call of TRBD2. CDR3 length: 13 amino acids. Per germline, CDR1 SEHNR and CDR2 FQNEAQ (reference sequence). CDR3: CASMGPKMGEQFF.

The chain joins TRBV20-1 to TRBJ2-1; lacking DNA, the TRBD2 call made by TCRdb goes unchecked. The CDR3 spans 16 residues. CDR1 is DFQATT and CDR2 is SNEGSKA in the germline V gene (reference sequence). CDR3 sequence: CSACLAGGPLWNEQFF.

The CDR3: CSAIPRRGASDTQYF. The chain is built from TRBV20-1 and TRBJ2-3; TCRdb names TRBD1, which stays unverified in the absence of DNA. Germline CDR1 reads DFQATT; CDR2 reads SNEGSKA (reference sequence). The CDR3 is made up of 15 amino acids.

The chain has TRBV9 and TRBJ2-1; TCRdb reports TRBD1, a call that lacks DNA to check it against. Germline lookup yields CDR1 SGDLS and CDR2 YYNGEE. This CDR3 has 15 residues. The CDR3 reads CASSVLSGGLNEQFF.

CDR3 loop: CASSEGGQGQSTDTQYF. This chain uses TRBV6-1 with TRBJ2-3; TCRdb returns TRBD1, unconfirmable since there is no DNA. The germline CDR1 and CDR2 sequences are MNHNS and SASEGT. The CDR3 has 17 residues.

This chain uses TRBV7-8 with TRBJ2-2; TCRdb's D call of TRBD2 is untestable without DNA. CDR3 length: 17 residues. CDR1 is SGHVS and CDR2 is FQNEAQ in the germline V gene. CDR3 sequence: CASSLNPPDIHTGELFF.

The chain recombines TRBV4-3 with TRBJ1-2. The germline gives CDR1 LGHNA, CDR2 YSLEER. This CDR3 has 14 amino acids. This chain's CDR3 is CASSQDGPKDGYTF.

The rearrangement uses TRBV4-2 and TRBJ2-7; TCRdb designates TRBD1, a call that cannot be tested without DNA. CDR3 size: 15 residues. CDR1 and CDR2 from the germline V gene are LGHNA and YNFKEQ. CDR3 amino acids: CASSQAGQIAYEQYF.

The chain carries TRBV20-1 and TRBJ2-2; the TRBD2 assignment by TCRdb is unverifiable without DNA. CDR1 is DFQATT, CDR2 SNEGSKA, per germline (reference sequence). CDR3 length: 15 amino acids. The chain's CDR3 is CSARQAGGQAGELFF.